This T cell receptor beta chain came from a study of T cell changes during pregnancy in multiple sclerosis. This CDR3 is built from 16 residues. Looked up from germline, CDR1 is KGHSH and CDR2 is LQKENI. Trimming left V 2 bases short and J 1 base short, with 12 bases between. The repertoire was sequenced with immunoSEQ multiplex PCR; TCRdb's copy has only in-frame clones and lacks some. The sample contains more than 55,000 clones, 91% of which appear only once. The sample consisted of peripheral blood, taken after pregnancy. This chain links TRBV18 with TRBJ1-3, with D possibly matching TRBD1 (5 bases). This clonotype was obtained from a female donor in good health, enrolled as a control in a pregnancy study. The CDR3 bases are TGTGCCAGCTCACCAAGATGGGACTTATCTGGAAACACCATATATTTT. Encoded protein: CASSPRWDLSGNTIYF.